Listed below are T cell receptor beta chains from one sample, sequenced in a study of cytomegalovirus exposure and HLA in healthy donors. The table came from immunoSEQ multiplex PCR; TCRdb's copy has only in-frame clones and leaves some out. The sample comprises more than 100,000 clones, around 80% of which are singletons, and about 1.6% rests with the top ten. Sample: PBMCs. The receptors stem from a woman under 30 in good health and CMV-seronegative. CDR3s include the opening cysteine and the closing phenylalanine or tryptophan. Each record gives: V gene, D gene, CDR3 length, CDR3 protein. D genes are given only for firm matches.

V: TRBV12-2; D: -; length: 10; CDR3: CASRFGPQHF
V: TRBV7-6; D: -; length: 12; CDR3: CASSLAEETQYF
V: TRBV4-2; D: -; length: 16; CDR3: CASSQPSTGKSYEQYF
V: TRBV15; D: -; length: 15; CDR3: CATSRERAEGGGYTF
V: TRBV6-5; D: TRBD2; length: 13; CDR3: CASKAGGPGEQFF
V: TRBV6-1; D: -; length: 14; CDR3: CASSSWTAGNTIYF
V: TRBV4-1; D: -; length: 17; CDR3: CASSQVPGASPNEKLFF
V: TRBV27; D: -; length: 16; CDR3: CASSLSGAPSSYEQYF
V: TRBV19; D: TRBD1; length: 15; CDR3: CASTLQGVYNQPQHF
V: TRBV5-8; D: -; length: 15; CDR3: CASSETGLVGETQYF
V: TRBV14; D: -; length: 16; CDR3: CASSQGRRDPGEKLFF
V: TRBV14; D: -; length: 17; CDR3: CASSQLSAREPSYEQYF
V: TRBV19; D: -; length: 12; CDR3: CASTEYRGKLFF
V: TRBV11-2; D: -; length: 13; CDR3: CASSITLNYGYTF
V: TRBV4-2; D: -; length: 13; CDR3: CASSQDAGETQYF
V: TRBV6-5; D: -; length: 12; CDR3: CASATGGGGYTF
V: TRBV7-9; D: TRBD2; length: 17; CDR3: CASSLGPTGLAGPEQFF
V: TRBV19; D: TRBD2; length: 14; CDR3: CASSRTRKDNEQFF
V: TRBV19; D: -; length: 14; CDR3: CASSAPQGRSGYTF
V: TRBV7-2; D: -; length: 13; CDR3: CASTRQMYNEQFF
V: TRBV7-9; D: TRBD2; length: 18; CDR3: CASSLSMAGGRTGNEQFF
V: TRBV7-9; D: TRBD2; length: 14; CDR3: CASSKRDFTDTQYF
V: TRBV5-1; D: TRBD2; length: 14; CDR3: CASSPGTSDYEQYF
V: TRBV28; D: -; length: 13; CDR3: CASSFPAEETQYF
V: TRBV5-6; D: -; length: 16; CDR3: CASSYAGTLSGNTIYF
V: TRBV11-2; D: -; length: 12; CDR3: CASTISSVEQFF
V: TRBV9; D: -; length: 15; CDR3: CASSVATRSDYGYTF
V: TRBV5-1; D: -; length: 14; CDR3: CASTTGSWDYGYTF
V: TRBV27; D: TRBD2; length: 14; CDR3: CASIRLAGAYEQYF
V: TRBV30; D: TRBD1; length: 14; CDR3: CALGFGTGIFEQYF
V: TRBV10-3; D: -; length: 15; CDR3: CAISESGDYYNEQFF
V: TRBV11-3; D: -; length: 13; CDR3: CASSLGGLGEQYF
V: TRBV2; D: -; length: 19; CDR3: CASTLLTPRGLKYVYGYTF
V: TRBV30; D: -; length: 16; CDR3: CAWSVLRLATNEKLFF
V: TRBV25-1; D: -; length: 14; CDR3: CASSAGARNQPQHF
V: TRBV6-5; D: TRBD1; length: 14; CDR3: CASSRGLSGNTIYF
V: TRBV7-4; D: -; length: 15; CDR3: CASSPFLEIEEKLFF
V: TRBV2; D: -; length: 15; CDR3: CASSPLGGLNTEAFF
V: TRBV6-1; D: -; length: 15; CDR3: CASSRDPKGGTEAFF
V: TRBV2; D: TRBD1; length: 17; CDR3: CASRGVGQGAIWTEAFF
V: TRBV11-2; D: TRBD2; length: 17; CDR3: CASSLDSGLADYNEQFF
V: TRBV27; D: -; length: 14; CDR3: CASSYKGLGYGYTF
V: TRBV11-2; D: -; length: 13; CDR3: CATELRRRETQYF
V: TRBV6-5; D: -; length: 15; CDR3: CASSYSGGPNTEAFF
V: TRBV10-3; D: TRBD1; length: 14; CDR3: CAISAGTANYGYTF
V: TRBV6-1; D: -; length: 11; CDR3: CASSEGGKAFF
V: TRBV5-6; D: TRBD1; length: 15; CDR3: CASSLGQGRPEKLFF
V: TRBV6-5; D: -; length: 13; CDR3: CASSYSVGYEQYF
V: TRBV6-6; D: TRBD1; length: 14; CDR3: CASSYADRGDGYTF
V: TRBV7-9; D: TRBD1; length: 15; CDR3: CASSATGTGGETQYF